This entry is about one T cell receptor beta chain. This clonotype was counted only a few times. Its antigen has not been determined. No base quality values were provided; no much bigger clone lies one nucleotide off. This record belongs to a study of T cell repertoires in cytomegalovirus infection (dated by TCRdb to the late 2010s). For the wider study: Donor HLA type was relevant to the analysis, because carriage of CMV infection together with the matching HLA type was indicated by public TCR beta signatures.

What the authors observed across the whole study: In both this cohort and an independent roughly 400-donor cohort, the cumulative frequency of public TCR beta family members distinguished carriers of CMV infection plus the relevant HLA type. The ex vivo response was dominated by HLA-C-restricted CMV-specific TCR beta clonotypes, and the single most frequent clonotype in two of eight donors was supplied by these HLA-C-restricted clonotypes.

The germline V gene gives CDR1 as SQVTM and CDR2 as ANQGSEA. The CDR3 goes from the cysteine to the phenylalanine over 12 residues. CDR3 DNA is the only sequence kept; it has 36 bases, read in frame from the first base. V has 3 bases trimmed and J has 8 bases trimmed; junction bases matching no gene number 1. The run used an Illumina HiSeq 1500. The public reads were run again by TCRdb, first through fastp at Q25 and then through MiXCR, and only productive beta chains were kept. Each entry merges the rows of one CDR3 protein and shows their most common DNA and genes. The sample table holds approximately 260,000 distinct CDR3 sequences, of which about 18% were seen once. Of the sample, around 43% falls within the top ten clones.

The V gene is TRBV29-1 and the J gene is TRBJ2-1; TRBD2 aligns with 10 central bases. The sequence was obtained from a human donor in good health (CMV status not recorded). Some clones in this sample may be carry-over from other donors' samples. Sequencing was carried out using CD8+ T cells from PBMCs. At the DNA level, the sequence is TGCAGCGTTGACGGGACTAGCGATGAGCAGTTCTTC. Translated, this is CSVDGTSDEQFF.